This TCR beta chain was sequenced during a study of T cell repertoires in ileal Crohn's disease. Study overall: M6 samples are neoterminal ileum biopsies from postoperative colonoscopy. Whole-study results and caveats: Clonal expansions were more frequent in active smokers than non-smokers at surgery. Endoscopic recurrence occurred in every patient whose clonality exceeded 26.8%.

The CDR3 has 14 residues. Germline assignment: CDR1 LNHDA and CDR2 SQIVND (reference sequence). V was pared by 6 bases and J by 0 bases, with 11 bases between. Note on this clone: The antigen is not known.

Around 0.55 micrograms of biopsy DNA per sample underwent TCRB immunosequencing. Generated by immunoSEQ multiplex PCR, the TCRdb table keeps only in-frame clones and is missing some. This table has 10,000 to 15,000 clones, approximately 85% appearing once. Noted time point: neoterminal ileum biopsy at postoperative endoscopy, about 6 months after surgery. The source material was ileal tissue. The clonotype was recovered from an adult with Crohn's disease. The J gene is TRBJ2-5, the V gene TRBV19, with D perhaps matching TRBD1 (6 bases). The CDR3 is CASRVTGNQETQYF. The CDR3 DNA is TGTGCCAGTAGGGTTACAGGGAACCAAGAGACCCAGTACTTC.